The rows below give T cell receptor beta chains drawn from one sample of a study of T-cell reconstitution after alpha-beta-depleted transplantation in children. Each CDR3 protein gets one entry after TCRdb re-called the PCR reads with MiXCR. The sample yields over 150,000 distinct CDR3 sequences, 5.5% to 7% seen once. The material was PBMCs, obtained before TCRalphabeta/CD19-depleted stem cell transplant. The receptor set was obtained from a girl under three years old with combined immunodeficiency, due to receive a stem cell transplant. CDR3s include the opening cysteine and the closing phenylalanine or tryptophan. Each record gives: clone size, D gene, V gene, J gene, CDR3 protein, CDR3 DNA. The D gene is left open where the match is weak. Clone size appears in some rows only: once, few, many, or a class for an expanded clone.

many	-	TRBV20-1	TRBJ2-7	CSARDIRGTSASYEQYF	TGCAGTGCTAGAGATATCCGCGGGACCTCGGCCTCGTACGAGCAGTACTTC
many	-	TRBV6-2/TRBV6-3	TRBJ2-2	CASSYIGELFF	TGTGCCAGCAGTTATATCGGGGAGCTGTTTTTT
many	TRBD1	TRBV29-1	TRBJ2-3	CSVEDRIGGADTQYF	TGCAGCGTTGAAGATAGGATAGGGGGCGCAGATACGCAGTATTTT
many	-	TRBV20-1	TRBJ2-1	CSASMNEQFF	TGCAGTGCTAGTATGAATGAGCAGTTCTTC
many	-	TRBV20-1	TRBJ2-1	CSARDFRGLPSNEQFF	TGCAGTGCTAGAGACTTTCGGGGGCTCCCTTCCAATGAGCAGTTCTTC
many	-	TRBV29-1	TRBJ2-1	CSVAALARSYNEQFF	TGCAGCGTTGCGGCCCTAGCGAGGTCCTACAATGAGCAGTTCTTC
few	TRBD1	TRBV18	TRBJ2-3	CASSEGARTDTQYF	TGTGCCAGCTCAGAGGGGGCGCGGACAGATACGCAGTATTTT
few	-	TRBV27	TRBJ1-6	CASSPLMTRDYNSPLHF	TGTGCCAGCAGTCCCCTTATGACCAGGGACTATAATTCACCCCTCCACTTT
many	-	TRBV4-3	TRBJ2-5	CASSQEGNQETQYF	TGCGCCAGCAGCCAAGAGGGGAACCAAGAGACCCAGTACTTC
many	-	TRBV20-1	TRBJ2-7	CSAPSTPYEQYF	TGCAGTGCTCCATCGACCCCCTACGAGCAGTACTTC
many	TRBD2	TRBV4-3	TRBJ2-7	CASSHLGGAFNEQYF	TGCGCCAGCAGCCACCTCGGGGGGGCCTTTAACGAGCAGTACTTC
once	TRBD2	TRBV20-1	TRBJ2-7	CCARQLAGASYEQYF	TGCTGTGCTAGACAACTAGCGGGGGCCTCCTACGAGCAGTACTTC
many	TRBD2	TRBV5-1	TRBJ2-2	CASSWLAGTGELFF	TGCGCCAGCAGCTGGCTAGCGGGGACCGGGGAGCTGTTTTTT
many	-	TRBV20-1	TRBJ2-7	CSARDESVSYEQYF	TGCAGTGCTAGAGATGAATCGGTCTCCTACGAGCAGTACTTC
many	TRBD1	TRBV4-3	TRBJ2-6	CASSPGTGDTGANVLTF	TGCGCCAGCAGCCCAGGGACAGGGGATACTGGGGCCAACGTCCTGACTTTC
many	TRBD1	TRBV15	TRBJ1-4	CATSRGTGANEKLFF	TGTGCCACCAGCAGAGGGACAGGGGCTAATGAAAAACTGTTTTTT
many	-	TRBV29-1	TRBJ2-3	CSVEDGVADTQYF	TGCAGCGTTGAAGACGGAGTCGCAGATACGCAGTATTTT
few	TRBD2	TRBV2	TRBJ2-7	CASVVRTSGNLPYEQYF	TGTGCCAGCGTCGTGCGGACTAGCGGGAATTTGCCCTACGAGCAGTACTTC
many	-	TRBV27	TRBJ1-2	CASSLSPGVGYTF	TGTGCCAGCAGTTTGTCACCAGGGGTCGGCTACACCTTC
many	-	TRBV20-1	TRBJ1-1	CSARGPSEAFF	TGCAGTGCTAGAGGACCTTCTGAAGCTTTCTTT
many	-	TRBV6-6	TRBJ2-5	CASSSFRGGGETQYF	TGTGCCAGCAGCAGCTTTAGAGGAGGGGGAGAGACCCAGTACTTC
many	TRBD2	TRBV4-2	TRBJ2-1	CASSPSGVRGEQFF	TGTGCCAGCAGCCCTAGCGGGGTGCGAGGTGAGCAGTTCTTC
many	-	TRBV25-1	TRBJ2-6	CASSGPWVRNSGANVLTF	TGTGCCAGCAGTGGCCCCTGGGTCAGGAACTCTGGGGCCAACGTCCTGACTTTC
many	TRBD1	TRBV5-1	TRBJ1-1	CASRAGQGANTEAFF	TGCGCCAGCAGAGCCGGACAGGGGGCGAACACTGAAGCTTTCTTT
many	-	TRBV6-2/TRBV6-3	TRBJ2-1	CASSYPDNEQFF	TGTGCCAGCAGTTACCCCGACAATGAGCAGTTCTTC
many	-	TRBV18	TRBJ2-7	CASSPQGFYYEQYF	TGTGCCAGCTCTCCACAGGGATTTTACTACGAGCAGTACTTC
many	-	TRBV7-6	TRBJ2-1	CASSLFSGYNEQFF	TGTGCCAGCAGCTTATTCTCAGGTTACAATGAGCAGTTCTTC
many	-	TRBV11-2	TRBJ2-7	CASSFGRDPYEQYF	TGTGCCAGCAGCTTTGGCAGGGACCCATACGAGCAGTACTTC
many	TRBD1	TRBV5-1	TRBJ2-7	CASSLEGQDPYEQYF	TGCGCCAGCAGCTTGGAGGGACAGGATCCTTACGAGCAGTACTTC
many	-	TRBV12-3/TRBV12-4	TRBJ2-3	CASTAGGTDTQYF	TGTGCCAGCACCGCCGGGGGCACAGATACGCAGTATTTT
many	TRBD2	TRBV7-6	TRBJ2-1	CASSWASGRAGNEQFF	TGTGCCAGCAGCTGGGCTAGCGGGAGAGCGGGGAATGAGCAGTTCTTC
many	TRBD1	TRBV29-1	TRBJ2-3	CSAARTGGYTDTQYF	TGCAGCGCAGCCCGGACAGGGGGTTATACAGATACGCAGTATTTT
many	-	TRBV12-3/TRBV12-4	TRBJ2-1	CASSLGALTGAGSYNEQFF	TGTGCCAGCAGTTTAGGGGCGCTGACGGGGGCAGGGTCCTACAATGAGCAGTTCTTC
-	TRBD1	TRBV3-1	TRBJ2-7	CTISFWPGGYEQYF	TGTACCATCAGTTTTTGGCCAGGGGGCTACGAGCAGTACTTC
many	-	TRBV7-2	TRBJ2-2	CASSLVSRTGELFF	TGTGCCAGCAGCTTAGTATCCCGCACCGGGGAGCTGTTTTTT
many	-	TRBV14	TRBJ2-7	CASSQAGLQGEQYF	TGTGCCAGCAGCCAAGCGGGACTTCAGGGCGAGCAGTACTTC
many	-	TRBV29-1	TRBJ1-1	CSVRMNTEAFF	TGCAGCGTAAGGATGAACACTGAAGCTTTCTTT
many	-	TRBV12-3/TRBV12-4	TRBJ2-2	CASSPSLLTGELFF	TGTGCCAGCAGCCCCTCCCTATTGACCGGGGAGCTGTTTTTT
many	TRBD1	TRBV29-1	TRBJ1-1	CSTGDSLNTEAFF	TGCAGCACCGGGGACAGCTTGAACACTGAAGCTTTCTTT
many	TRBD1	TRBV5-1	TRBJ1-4	CASSLSLTGSNEKLFF	TGCGCCAGCAGCCTAAGCCTGACAGGGAGCAATGAAAAACTGTTTTTT
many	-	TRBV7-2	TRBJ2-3	CASSLEKSLWSTDTQYF	TGTGCCAGCAGCTTAGAGAAGAGCCTTTGGAGCACAGATACGCAGTATTTT
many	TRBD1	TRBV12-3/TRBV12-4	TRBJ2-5	CASSLLLTGGETQYF	TGTGCCAGCAGTTTACTCTTGACAGGGGGAGAGACCCAGTACTTC
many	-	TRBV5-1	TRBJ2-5	CASSLAVTYQETQYF	TGCGCCAGCAGCTTGGCCGTAACTTACCAAGAGACCCAGTACTTC
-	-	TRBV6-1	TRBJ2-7	CASSLRTDYEQYF	TGTGCCAGCAGTCTCCGGACGGACTACGAGCAGTACTTC
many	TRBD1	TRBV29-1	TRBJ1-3	CSASDRGPGNTIYF	TGCAGCGCCTCGGACAGGGGGCCTGGAAACACCATATATTTT
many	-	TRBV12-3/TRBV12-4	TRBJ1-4	CASSLAGQATGTNEKLFF	TGTGCCAGCAGTTTAGCAGGGCAGGCCACCGGAACTAATGAAAAACTGTTTTTT
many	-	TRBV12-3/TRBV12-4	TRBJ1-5	CASSLGGDQPQHF	TGTGCCAGCAGTTTGGGGGGGGATCAGCCCCAGCATTTT
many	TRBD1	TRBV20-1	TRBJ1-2	CSALDRDRFGPNYGYTF	TGCAGTGCTTTGGATAGGGACAGATTTGGACCTAACTATGGCTACACCTTC
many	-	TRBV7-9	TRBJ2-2	CASMSGGTWNTGELFF	TGTGCCAGTATGTCAGGGGGGACGTGGAACACCGGGGAGCTGTTTTTT
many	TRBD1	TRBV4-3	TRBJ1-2	CASSQDALGRGQGYTF	TGCGCCAGCAGCCAAGATGCCCTCGGCAGGGGGCAAGGCTACACCTTC
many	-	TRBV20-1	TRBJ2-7	CSARGSKGVYEQYF	TGCAGTGCTAGAGGCTCGAAAGGGGTCTACGAGCAGTACTTC
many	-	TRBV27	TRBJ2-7	CASSLVFGGNEQYF	TGTGCCAGCAGTTTGGTGTTTGGGGGGAACGAGCAGTACTTC
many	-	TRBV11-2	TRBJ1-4	CASSLVRGSATNEKLFF	TGTGCCAGCAGCTTAGTGAGGGGGTCGGCAACTAATGAAAAACTGTTTTTT
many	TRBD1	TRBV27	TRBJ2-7	CASTYRGSYEQYF	TGTGCCAGCACTTACAGGGGTTCCTACGAGCAGTACTTC
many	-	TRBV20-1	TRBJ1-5	CSARGHSNQPQHF	TGCAGTGCTAGAGGGCATAGCAATCAGCCCCAGCATTTT
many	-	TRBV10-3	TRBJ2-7	CATATSSGYEQYF	TGTGCCACGGCAACATCCTCAGGCTACGAGCAGTACTTC
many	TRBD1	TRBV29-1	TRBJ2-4	CSVGGMTGAYLAKNIQYF	TGCAGCGTTGGGGGGATGACAGGGGCCTACTTAGCCAAAAACATTCAGTACTTC